What follows are 30 T cell receptor beta chains derived from one specimen sequenced in a study of cytomegalovirus exposure and HLA in healthy donors. Only in-frame clones appear in the TCRdb table, and some are missing; sequencing was by immunoSEQ multiplex PCR. The data contain roughly 140,000 clones, around 88% of them singletons. Sequenced material: PBMCs. These receptors were obtained from a woman in her late teens or twenties in good health and CMV-seropositive.

The chain uses TRBV10-1 and TRBJ2-1, with D tentatively TRBD2 (5 bases). There are 15 residues in the CDR3. The germline V and J ends were trimmed by 5 bases and 0 bases, with 11 bases remaining between them. CDR1 is WNHNN and CDR2 is SYGVQD in the germline V gene (reference sequence). Written as DNA, the CDR3 is TGCGCCAGCAGTCCAACGGGGAGCTCCTACAATGAGCAGTTCTTC. As protein: CASSPTGSSYNEQFF.

The chain recombines TRBV5-1 with TRBJ2-7; 8 nucleotides line up with TRBD1. The length of the CDR3 is 14 residues. The V gene end was trimmed by 8 bases and the J gene end by 4 bases; junction bases not matched to a gene: 11. The germline gives CDR1 SGHRS, CDR2 YFSETQ. Written as DNA, the CDR3 is TGCGCCAGTCGGCCGGGACAGGCGGGGTACGAGCAGTACTTC. Protein sequence: CASRPGQAGYEQYF.

The J gene is TRBJ2-5, the V gene TRBV11-1; TRBD2 matches at 8 bases. This CDR3 is 16 amino acids long. V lost 2 bases, J lost 2 bases, and 7 bases stayed unmatched. Germline V gene sequence: CDR1 SGHAT, CDR2 FQDESV (reference sequence). The CDR3 sequence: CASSLTLLADQETQYF. DNA of the CDR3: TGTGCCAGCAGCTTAACCTTACTAGCGGATCAAGAGACCCAGTACTTC.

The chain employs TRBV18 and TRBJ1-2; weak D call: TRBD1 (5 bases). V was cut by 1 base and J by 5 bases, with 14 bases left in between. The CDR3 length is 15 residues. Germline assignment: CDR1 KGHSH and CDR2 LQKENI. The CDR3 reads CASSPRQGVEYGYTF. The CDR3, as DNA: TGTGCCAGCTCACCACGACAAGGGGTGGAGTATGGCTACACCTTC. The full variable domain, completed using reference TRBV18 and TRBJ1-2, is NAGVMQNPRHLVRRRGQEARLRCSPMKGHSHVYWYRQLPEEGLKFMVYLQKENIIDESGMPKERFSAEFPKEGPSILRIQQVVRGDSAAYFCASSPRQGVEYGYTFGSGTRLTVV.

A single count supports this clone. The chain joins TRBV6-6 to TRBJ2-4, with 8 bases fitting TRBD1. CDR3 length equals 16 residues. CDR1 and CDR2 (germline): MNHNY, SVGAGI (reference sequence). V lost 6 bases, J lost 8 bases, and 15 bases stayed unmatched. The CDR3 DNA reads as TGTGCCAGCAGAGGCTCTCTGGCAGGGGGCGCTTACATTCAGTACTTC. Its protein product is CASRGSLAGGAYIQYF.

The V call is TRBV19, the J call TRBJ2-1; D possibly corresponds to TRBD1 (6 bases). CDR3 length: 13 amino acids. Deletions cut 5 bases from V and 8 bases from J, with 13 bases between. Germline lookup yields CDR1 LNHDA and CDR2 SQIVND (reference sequence). CDR3 sequence reads: CASSRGRGDEQFF. In DNA form, the CDR3 reads TGTGCCAGTAGTCGGGGCAGGGGTGATGAGCAGTTCTTC.

The genes are TRBV5-1 and TRBJ1-1; a weak D match, TRBD1 (5 bases). Trimming removed 4 bases from V and 4 bases from J, with 17 bases in between. Germline CDR1 is SGHRS and CDR2 is YFSETQ. The CDR3 sequence is 15 residues long. The CDR3 region is CASSISQGGGTEAFF. CDR3 bases: TGCGCCAGCAGCATATCTCAGGGTGGCGGCACTGAAGCTTTCTTT.

The chain recombines TRBV5-1 with TRBJ2-7; TRBD1 agrees at 10 bases. Germline-derived CDR1 and CDR2 are SGHRS and YFSETQ. V lost 4 bases, J lost 5 bases, and 6 bases stayed unmatched. This CDR3 region has 14 residues. CDR3 DNA sequence: TGCGCCAGCAGCGCAAGGGACAGGGGAAACGAGCAGTACTTC. Its translation: CASSARDRGNEQYF.

The chain uses TRBV5-4 and TRBJ2-1; possibly TRBD2 for D (6 bases). The V and J ends lost 3 bases and 4 bases respectively, with 14 bases between them. The germline CDR1 and CDR2 sequences are SGHNT and YYREEE (reference sequence). This CDR3 has 15 residues. CDR3 region: CASSWDMGLYNEQFF. Written as DNA, the CDR3 is TGTGCCAGCAGCTGGGATATGGGACTTTACAATGAGCAGTTCTTC.

The gene calls are TRBV7-9 and TRBJ2-7, with D maybe TRBD1 (6 bases). V dropped 5 bases and J dropped 6 bases, with 17 bases sitting between them. Germline assignment: CDR1 SEHNR and CDR2 FQNEAQ (reference sequence). This CDR3 has 14 amino acids. The CDR3 sequence is CASSLDRFPVEQYF. CDR3 bases: TGTGCCAGCAGCCTCGACAGGTTCCCCGTCGAGCAGTACTTC. Combining the CDR3 with reference TRBV7-9 and TRBJ2-7 gives the whole variable domain DTGVSQNPRHKITKRGQNVTFRCDPISEHNRLYWYRQTLGQGPEFLTYFQNEAQLEKSRLLSDRFSAERPKGSFSTLEIQRTEQGDSAMYLCASSLDRFPVEQYFGPGTRLTVT.

The chain joins TRBV27 to TRBJ2-7, with D perhaps TRBD1 (6 bases). The germline V and J ends were trimmed by 5 bases and 3 bases, with 11 bases remaining between them. Germline lookup yields CDR1 MNHEY and CDR2 SMNVEV (reference sequence). There are 13 residues in the CDR3. The CDR3 loop is CASSRDRIYEQYF. CDR3 nucleotide sequence: TGTGCCAGCAGTCGTGACAGGATCTACGAGCAGTACTTC.

The rearrangement uses TRBV5-1 and TRBJ1-2; D perhaps matches TRBD1 (6 bases). CDR3 length: 14 amino acids. V gave up 2 bases and J gave up 4 bases, with 12 bases separating them. Germline V CDR1 and CDR2: SGHRS, YFSETQ. The CDR3 region has the DNA TGCGCCAGCAGCTTAACAGGGATCGTCTATGGCTACACCTTC. This gives the protein CASSLTGIVYGYTF.

The rearrangement links TRBV7-3 to TRBJ1-5; D call uncertain. Germline V lookup: CDR1 SGHTA, CDR2 FQGTGA. Trimming cost V 3 bases and J 5 bases, with 11 bases left between them. This CDR3 has 14 amino acids. Written as DNA, the CDR3 is TGTGCCAGCAGCTTCGGCAGGTCCGATCAGCCCCAGCATTTT. Translation gives CASSFGRSDQPQHF.

The V gene is TRBV19, the J gene TRBJ2-2; D remains unclear. Per germline, CDR1 LNHDA and CDR2 SQIVND (reference sequence). The CDR3 sequence is 12 residues long. The germline V and J ends were trimmed by 3 bases and 5 bases, with 4 bases remaining between them. The CDR3 region has the DNA TGTGCCAGTAGTATCGGTACCGGGGAGCTGTTTTTT. It specifies CASSIGTGELFF.

The CDR3 sequence: CAISEQSVISGNTIYF. CDR3 in DNA: TGTGCCATCAGTGAGCAGTCAGTGATATCTGGAAACACCATATATTTT. The chain combines TRBV10-3 with TRBJ1-3; D gene unclear. The V and J ends lost 2 bases and 1 base respectively, with 12 bases between them. Looked up from germline, CDR1 is ENHRY and CDR2 is SYGVKD. CDR3 length: 16 residues.

V is TRBV27 and J is TRBJ2-7, with a possible D match to TRBD2 (5 bases). V shed 5 bases and J shed 5 bases, with 10 bases lying between them. Germline assignment: CDR1 MNHEY and CDR2 SMNVEV (reference sequence). The CDR3 consists of 12 residues. CDR3 sequence (DNA): TGTGCCAGCAGTCCCTCGGGGAACGAGCAGTACTTC. Amino acid sequence: CASSPSGNEQYF.

The chain employs TRBV4-3 and TRBJ1-1, with D possibly TRBD1 on 6 matching bases. Germline CDR1 reads LGHNA; CDR2 reads YSLEER. The CDR3 is 16 residues long. Trimming removed 0 bases from V and 11 bases from J, with 22 bases in between. The CDR3 loop is CASSQDSASQGQSAFF. CDR3 DNA: TGCGCCAGCAGCCAAGATAGCGCATCGCAGGGGCAGAGCGCTTTCTTT.

V and J are TRBV28 and TRBJ1-5; TRBD1 matches at 9 bases. The CDR3 contains 14 residues. V shed 6 bases and J 10 bases; nucleotides not matched to a gene: 10. The germline V gene encodes CDR1 MDHEN and CDR2 SYDVKM. CDR3 nucleotide sequence: TGTGCCAGCAGCCGCGCTGGACAGGGGATCCCCCAGCATTTT. This encodes CASSRAGQGIPQHF.

The V call is TRBV2, the J call TRBJ1-1; 8 bases line up with TRBD1. The germline V gene encodes CDR1 SNHLY and CDR2 FYNNEI. The CDR3 has 15 residues. The V and J ends lost 4 bases and 6 bases, in that order; junction bases with no gene match: 10. For the CDR3, the DNA is TGTGCCAGCAGTGGCGCGGACAGGGCACGCGCTGAAGCTTTCTTT. It translates to CASSGADRARAEAFF. Complete variable domain (other parts from reference TRBV2 and TRBJ1-1): EPEVTQTPSHQVTQMGQEVILRCVPISNHLYFYWYRQILGQKVEFLVSFYNNEISEKSEIFDDQFSVERPDGSNFTLKIRSTKLEDSAMYFCASSGADRARAEAFFGQGTRLTVV.

The chain carries TRBV6-5 and TRBJ1-6, with 9 bases that match TRBD1. Germline V gives CDR1 MNHEY, CDR2 SVGAGI. J was trimmed by 10 bases and V by 2 bases; bases with no gene match: 9. CDR3 size: 16 residues. CDR3 DNA: TGTGCCAGCAGTTACCGGGTGGGACAGGGCCGGTCACCCCTCCACTTT. This encodes CASSYRVGQGRSPLHF.

The genes are TRBV6-1 and TRBJ1-2, with TRBD1 as a possible D gene (5 bases). The CDR3 runs 14 residues. The V end was cut by 7 bases, the J end by 5 bases, with 17 bases between. Germline assignment: CDR1 MNHNS and CDR2 SASEGT. The CDR3 sequence is CASTLSRVGYGYTF. CDR3 in DNA: TGTGCCAGCACCCTAAGCAGGGTAGGGTATGGCTACACCTTC.

The chain carries TRBV19 and TRBJ1-6, with D hard to call. V lost 5 bases and J 0 bases, leaving 11 bases between the germline ends. CDR1 is LNHDA, CDR2 SQIVND, per germline (reference sequence). This CDR3 region has 16 residues. This CDR3 reads CASSDYWSSYNSPLHF. CDR3 DNA sequence: TGTGCCAGTAGTGACTATTGGAGCTCCTATAATTCACCCCTCCACTTT. Drawing the rest from reference TRBV19 and TRBJ1-6, the complete variable domain is DGGITQSPKYLFRKEGQNVTLSCEQNLNHDAMYWYRQDPGQGLRLIYYSQIVNDFQKGDIAEGYSVSREKKESFPLTVTSAQKNPTAFYLCASSDYWSSYNSPLHFGNGTRLTVT.

The rearrangement uses TRBV30 and TRBJ2-1; tentatively, D is TRBD1 (5 bases). Germline assignment: CDR1 GTSNPN and CDR2 SVGIG (reference sequence). The ends were cut back, 8 bases at V and 7 bases at J, with 18 bases in the middle. This CDR3 spans 13 amino acids. In DNA, the CDR3 is TGTGCCCGACGACAGCTCCGAAGTAATGAGCAGTTCTTC. Translation: CARRQLRSNEQFF.

The CDR3, as DNA: TGTGCCAGCAGTAGGACAGGGTTCGGAAATCAGCCCCAGCATTTT. Translation gives CASSRTGFGNQPQHF. The chain employs TRBV2 and TRBJ1-5, with 8 bases identical to TRBD1. This CDR3 has 15 residues. Germline CDR1 is SNHLY and CDR2 is FYNNEI. J was trimmed by 4 bases and V by 5 bases; bases with no gene match: 7.

The chain recombines TRBV5-5 with TRBJ1-2; D uncertain. Trimming left V 3 bases short and J 6 bases short, with 12 bases between. Germline V CDR1 and CDR2: SGHKS, YYEKEE (reference sequence). This CDR3 is 13 amino acids long. Here the CDR3 DNA reads TGTGCCAGCAGCTCGGGGAATTCTGATGGCTACACCTTC. Protein: CASSSGNSDGYTF.

The CDR3 region has the DNA TGTGCCAGCAGCTTAAGGGGCCAGGGGTCTGAAGCTTTCTTT. Translation gives CASSLRGQGSEAFF. The rearrangement uses TRBV7-9 and TRBJ1-1; D might be TRBD1 (6 bases). Germline CDR1 SEHNR, CDR2 FQNEAQ (reference sequence). The CDR3 sequence is 14 residues long. Trimming pared 2 bases from V and 6 bases from J, leaving 13 bases between.

This chain uses TRBV9 with TRBJ2-7; 10 nucleotides agree with TRBD2. This CDR3 has 15 amino acids. V trimming: 0 bases; J trimming: 3 bases; junction bases outside the gene matches: 3. Germline V gene data show CDR1 as SGDLS and CDR2 as YYNGEE. The CDR3 spells CASSVGTSGFYEQYF. The CDR3 nucleotides are TGTGCCAGCAGCGTAGGGACTAGCGGATTCTACGAGCAGTACTTC.

The table lists this clone with a few counts. This chain links TRBV2 with TRBJ1-3; 9 bases map to TRBD1. The CDR3 totals 14 residues. CDR1 and CDR2 from the germline V gene are SNHLY and FYNNEI. V gave up 9 bases and J gave up 3 bases; unmatched junction bases: 6. CDR3 residues: CARAGTGFGNTIYF. CDR3 nucleotide sequence: TGTGCCAGGGCCGGGACAGGGTTTGGAAACACCATATATTTT. Using reference TRBV2 and TRBJ1-3 for the parts outside the CDR3, the full variable domain is EPEVTQTPSHQVTQMGQEVILRCVPISNHLYFYWYRQILGQKVEFLVSFYNNEISEKSEIFDDQFSVERPDGSNFTLKIRSTKLEDSAMYFCARAGTGFGNTIYFGEGSWLTVV.

The CDR3 nucleotides are TGTGCCAGTAGCCTTGACGCGGGGGGGTACAATGAGCAGTTCTTC. It encodes CASSLDAGGYNEQFF. The rearrangement links TRBV19 to TRBJ2-1; 9 nucleotides agree with TRBD2. V shed 6 bases, J shed 4 bases, and the junction held 7 bases outside the gene matches. Germline CDR1 reads LNHDA; CDR2 reads SQIVND (reference sequence). The CDR3 is 15 amino acids. The whole variable domain, filled in from reference TRBV19 and TRBJ2-1, reads DGGITQSPKYLFRKEGQNVTLSCEQNLNHDAMYWYRQDPGQGLRLIYYSQIVNDFQKGDIAEGYSVSREKKESFPLTVTSAQKNPTAFYLCASSLDAGGYNEQFFGPGTRLTVL.

In regard to this clone: The sample carries other DNA sequences with the same CDR3. The rearrangement links TRBV2 to TRBJ1-1, with TRBD1 as a possible D gene (5 bases). Germline V gives CDR1 SNHLY, CDR2 FYNNEI. The CDR3 is 15 amino acids. V was clipped by 4 bases and J by 2 bases, with 14 bases between them. Here the CDR3 DNA reads TGTGCCAGCAGTGGGGGACGGGGGATTAACACTGAAGCTTTCTTT. As protein: CASSGGRGINTEAFF. Variable domain in full (rest from reference TRBV2 and TRBJ1-1): EPEVTQTPSHQVTQMGQEVILRCVPISNHLYFYWYRQILGQKVEFLVSFYNNEISEKSEIFDDQFSVERPDGSNFTLKIRSTKLEDSAMYFCASSGGRGINTEAFFGQGTRLTVV.